This T cell receptor (beta chain) derives from a study of blood T cells in healthy people across ages. Alongside a J-beta primer mix, a sample-barcoded 5' primer served in a second PCR lasting about 7 to 12 cycles. With 12 random nucleotides, a template-switch adaptor tagged each individual cDNA molecule. MiXCR was run by TCRdb on the 5' RACE reads, yielding one entry per CDR3 protein. The sample carries hundreds of thousands of distinct CDR3 sequences, about 40% recorded once. Germline V CDR1 and CDR2: DFQATT, SNEGSKA (reference sequence). The CDR3 is made up of 14 amino acids. Notes on this clonotype: Given a much more abundant clone one base away, this may be a read error.

Sequenced sample: blood. The chain employs TRBV20-1 and TRBJ2-1; 8 bases fit TRBD1. The TCR was taken from an older woman in good health. The CDR3 DNA sequence: TGCGGTGCTAGGGCTCGCAGGGGGCAAGGTGAGCAGTTCTTC. This gives the protein CGARARRGQGEQFF.